These 13 T cell receptor delta chains were sequenced from one sample in a study of gamma-delta chains in newborns, infants, children. TCRdb applied CATT to the reads for clone calling. The repertoire has 4,500 to 5,000 delta-chain clones, approximately 3.4% of them found once; the top ten carry around 13%. Sequencing used blood. These receptors all come from a child who was a newborn, infant or young child, either healthy, febrile or measles-vaccinated (not recorded which).

In its sample, this clone was seen a few times. V and J are TRDV3 and TRDJ3; 7 positions match TRDD3. This CDR3 is 20 amino acids long. V gave up 3 bases and J gave up 0 bases; unmatched junction bases: 17. Germline values: CDR1 TVYSNPD, CDR2 GDNSRS (reference sequence). CDR3 protein: CAFSVRTGARSSWDTRQMFF. For the CDR3, the DNA is TGTGCCTTCTCCGTCCGTACTGGGGCCCGAAGCTCCTGGGACACCCGACAGATGTTTTTC. Supplemented by reference TRDV3 and TRDJ3, the full variable domain reads CDKVTQSSPDQTVASGSEVVLLCTYDTVYSNPDLFWYRIRPDYSFQFVFYGDNSRSEGADFTQGRFSVKHILTQKAFHLVISPVRTEDSATYYCAFSVRTGARSSWDTRQMFFGTGIKLFVEP.

The V call is TRDV2, the J call TRDJ3, with 9 bases fitting TRDD3. V trimming: 3 bases; J trimming: 0 bases; junction bases outside the gene matches: 8. This CDR3 has 19 amino acids. Germline CDR1 is GEAIGNYY and CDR2 is EKD. CDR3 DNA: TGTGCCTGTGACCCCCTACTGGGGGACCCCTCCTGGGACACCCGACAGATGTTTTTC. This gives the protein CACDPLLGDPSWDTRQMFF.

This sequence joins TRDV2 and TRDJ1, with TRDD3 matching 13 bases. In germline, CDR1 is GEAIGNYY, CDR2 EKD. This CDR3 has 18 residues. J lost 0 bases, V lost 3 bases, and 9 bases had no gene match. The CDR3 spells CACDPVLGDTRNTDKLIF. The CDR3 DNA is TGTGCCTGTGACCCTGTACTGGGGGATACGAGGAACACCGATAAACTCATCTTT.

Worth noting for this clone: The junction departs from germline at one end; a sequencing error may be responsible. The V and J genes are TRDV2 and TRDJ3, with 8 bases aligning to TRDD3. The J gene is absent in TCRdb and was assigned here via DNA matching to germline. This CDR3 region has 19 residues. The germline V gene encodes CDR1 GEAIGNYY and CDR2 EKD. The CDR3 is CACDTWGYPSSWDTRQMFF. The CDR3 nucleotides are TGTGCCTGTGACACCTGGGGATACCCCAGCTCCTGGGACACTCGACAGATGTTTTTC.

A note on this clone: This may be a read error: a much more frequent sequence differs by one nucleotide. The chain employs TRDV2 and TRDJ2, with 13 bases matching TRDD3. Germline V gene sequence: CDR1 GEAIGNYY, CDR2 EKD. The CDR3 spans 17 residues. DNA for the CDR3: TGTGCCTGTGACACCGTACTGGGGGATACGGGGACAACACAACTCTTCTTT. This encodes CACDTVLGDTGTTQLFF.

In this sample, this clone is medium-sized. The V call is TRAV29/DV5, the J call TRDJ1; D unresolved. The CDR3 consists of 13 residues. V lost 0 bases and J 5 bases, leaving 11 bases between the germline ends. From germline, CDR1 is NSMFDY and CDR2 ISSIKDK. This CDR3 reads CAASGPGVDKLIF. Here the CDR3 DNA reads TGTGCAGCAAGCGGCCCGGGCGTGGATAAACTCATCTTT.

The chain carries TRDV1 and TRDJ1; D not resolved. V was clipped by 4 bases and J by 0 bases, with 27 bases between them. The CDR3 runs to 20 residues. CDR1 is TSWWSYY, CDR2 QGS, per germline. This CDR3 reads CALGVQSLPTESAHTDKLIF. The CDR3 bases are TGTGCTCTTGGGGTCCAGTCCCTCCCAACGGAGTCGGCCCACACCGATAAACTCATCTTT.

In this sample, this clone turned up a few times. V usage is TRDV2 and J usage is TRDJ1, with TRDD3 identical over 13 bases. With 3 bases clipped from V and 0 bases from J, the junction kept 12 bases outside the gene matches. The CDR3 extends over 19 amino acids. Germline V CDR1 and CDR2: GEAIGNYY, EKD. The CDR3 bases are TGTGCCTGTGACCCCCTTCTTACTGGGGGATACGGGGACACCGATAAACTCATCTTT. It translates to CACDPLLTGGYGDTDKLIF.

This clone rates as large (0.1 to 1%). At the DNA level, this CDR3 is encoded by other sequences in the same sample as well. The chain has TRDV2 and TRDJ3; 7 bases are shared with TRDD3. Unmatched junction bases numbered 1, after V lost 0 bases and J lost 0 bases. This CDR3 has 17 amino acids. Germline assignment: CDR1 GEAIGNYY and CDR2 EKD. CDR3 DNA sequence: TGTGCCTGTGACACCTGGGGGAGCTCCTGGGACACCCGACAGATGTTTTTC. This translates into CACDTWGSSWDTRQMFF.

To note about this clone: A much larger clone differs by one base, so this may be a read error. Other nucleotide sequences from this sample produce the same CDR3. This rearrangement joins TRDV2 to TRDJ3; TRDD3 aligns across 9 bases. This CDR3 contains 19 residues. The trim removed 2 bases at V and 0 bases at J, leaving 7 bases unmatched. Germline loops: CDR1 GEAIGNYY, CDR2 EKD. The CDR3 DNA is TGTGCCTGTGACAAAGTACTGGGGGAAAGCTCCTGGGACACCCGACAGATGTTTTTC. This gives the protein CACDKVLGESSWDTRQMFF.

Note on this clone: The same CDR3 arises from other DNA sequences in this sample as well. The chain is built from TRDV2 and TRDJ3; D is undetermined. The V gene lost 0 bases and the J gene lost 0 bases, with 8 bases spanning the gap. Germline V CDR1 and CDR2: GEAIGNYY, EKD. CDR3 length equals 17 residues. The CDR3 region has the DNA TGTGCCTGTGACACCGTTTGGAGCTCCTGGGACACCCGACAGATGTTTTTC. Protein product: CACDTVWSSWDTRQMFF.

This chain's CDR3 is CACDSLGTPTAQLFF. In nucleotides, the CDR3 is TGTGCCTGTGACAGCCTGGGGACCCCGACAGCACAACTCTTCTTT. V is TRDV2 and J is TRDJ2, with D possibly matching TRDD3 (6 bases). Germline values: CDR1 GEAIGNYY, CDR2 EKD. The CDR3 loop spans 15 amino acids. V was shortened by 2 bases and J by 4 bases, with 13 bases between the two germline ends.

This clone was detected a few times. The CDR3 DNA is TGTGCCTGTGACACCGTGAATGGGGGATACTGGGACACCCGACAGATGTTTTTC. It translates to CACDTVNGGYWDTRQMFF. The genes are TRDV2 and TRDJ3, with 9 bases fitting TRDD3. V was pared by 0 bases and J by 3 bases, with 5 bases of the junction left unmatched. This CDR3 comprises 18 residues. Germline V CDR1 and CDR2: GEAIGNYY, EKD.